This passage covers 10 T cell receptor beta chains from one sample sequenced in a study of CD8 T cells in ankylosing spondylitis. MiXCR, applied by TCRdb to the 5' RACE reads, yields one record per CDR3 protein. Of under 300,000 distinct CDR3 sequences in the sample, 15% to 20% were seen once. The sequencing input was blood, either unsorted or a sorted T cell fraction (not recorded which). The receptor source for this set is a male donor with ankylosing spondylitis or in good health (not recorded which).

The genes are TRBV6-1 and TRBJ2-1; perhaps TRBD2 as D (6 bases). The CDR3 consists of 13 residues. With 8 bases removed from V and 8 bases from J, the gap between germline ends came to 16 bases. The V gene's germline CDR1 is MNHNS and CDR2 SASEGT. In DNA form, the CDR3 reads TGTGCCAGCGGACCTACCGGGAGCGATGAGCAGTTCTTC. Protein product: CASGPTGSDEQFF.

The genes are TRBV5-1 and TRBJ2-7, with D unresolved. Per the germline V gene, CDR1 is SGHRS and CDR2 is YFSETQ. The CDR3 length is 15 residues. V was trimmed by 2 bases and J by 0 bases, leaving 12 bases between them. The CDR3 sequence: CASSFFGASSYEQYF. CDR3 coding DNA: TGCGCCAGCAGCTTTTTTGGTGCGAGCTCCTACGAGCAGTACTTC.

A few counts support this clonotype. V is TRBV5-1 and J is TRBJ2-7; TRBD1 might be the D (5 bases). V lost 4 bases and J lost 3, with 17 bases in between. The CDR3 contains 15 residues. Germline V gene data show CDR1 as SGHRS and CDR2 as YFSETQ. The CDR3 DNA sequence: TGCGCCAGCAGCCAATCAGGGCAGCCCCTCTACGAGCAGTACTTC. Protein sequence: CASSQSGQPLYEQYF. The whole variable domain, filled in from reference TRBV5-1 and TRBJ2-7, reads KAGVTQTPRYLIKTRGQQVTLSCSPISGHRSVSWYQQTPGQGLQFLFEYFSETQRNKGNFPGRFSGRQFSNSRSEMNVSTLELGDSALYLCASSQSGQPLYEQYFGPGTRLTVT.

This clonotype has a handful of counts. Here the CDR3 DNA reads TGTGCCAGCAGCCAAGGCGGACTAGCGGAGGGCAATGAGCAGTTCTTC. It encodes CASSQGGLAEGNEQFF. V is TRBV3-1 and J is TRBJ2-1; 10 bases line up with TRBD2. The CDR3 loop spans 16 amino acids. J lost 6 bases, V lost 1 base, and 6 bases had no gene match. The V gene's germline CDR1 is LGHDT and CDR2 YNNKEL (reference sequence).

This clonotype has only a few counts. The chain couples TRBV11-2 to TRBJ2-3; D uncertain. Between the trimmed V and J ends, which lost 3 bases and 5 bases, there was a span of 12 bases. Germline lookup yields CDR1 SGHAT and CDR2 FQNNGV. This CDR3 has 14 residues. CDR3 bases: TGTGCCAGCAGCTTCAAACCGGAGAAAGATACGCAGTATTTT. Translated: CASSFKPEKDTQYF.

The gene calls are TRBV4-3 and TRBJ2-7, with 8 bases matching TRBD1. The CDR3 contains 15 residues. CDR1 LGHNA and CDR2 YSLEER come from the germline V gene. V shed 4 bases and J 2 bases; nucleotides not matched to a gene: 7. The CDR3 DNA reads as TGCGCCAGCAGCCGATCGGGACAGGATCCCTACGAGCAGTACTTC. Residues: CASSRSGQDPYEQYF.

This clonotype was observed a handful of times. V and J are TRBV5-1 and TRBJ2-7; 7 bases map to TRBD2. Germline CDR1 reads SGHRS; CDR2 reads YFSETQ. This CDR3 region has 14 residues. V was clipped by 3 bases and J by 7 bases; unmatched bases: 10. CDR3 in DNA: TGCGCCAGCAGCTCCGGGGGGAAGGGATGGGAGCAGTACTTC. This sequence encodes CASSSGGKGWEQYF.

The CDR3 loop is CSVEDAEGKNVIGEQFF. CDR3 coding DNA: TGCAGCGTTGAAGATGCGGAGGGTAAAAATGTTATAGGTGAGCAGTTCTTC. The V and J genes are TRBV29-1 and TRBJ2-1; D is possibly TRBD2 (6 bases). The V gene's germline CDR1 is SQVTM and CDR2 ANQGSEA. Trimming shortened V by 0 bases and J by 9 bases, and 24 bases separated the two germline ends. The CDR3 length is 17 residues.

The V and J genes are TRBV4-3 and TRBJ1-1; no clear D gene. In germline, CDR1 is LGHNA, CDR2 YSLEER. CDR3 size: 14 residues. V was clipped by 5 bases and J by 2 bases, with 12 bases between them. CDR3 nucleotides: TGCGCCAGCAGCATCCGGACGGGAAACACTGAAGCTTTCTTT. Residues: CASSIRTGNTEAFF.

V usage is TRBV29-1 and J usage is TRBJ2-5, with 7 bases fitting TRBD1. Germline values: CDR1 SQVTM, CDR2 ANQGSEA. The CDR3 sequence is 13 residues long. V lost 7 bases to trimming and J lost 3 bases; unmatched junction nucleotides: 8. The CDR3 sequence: CSAQTGLEETQYF. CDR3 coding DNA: TGCAGCGCTCAGACAGGGTTGGAAGAGACCCAGTACTTC. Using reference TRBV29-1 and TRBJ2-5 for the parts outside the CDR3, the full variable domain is SAVISQKPSRDICQRGTSLTIQCQVDSQVTMMFWYRQQPGQSLTLIATANQGSEATYESGFVIDKFPISRPNLTFSTLTVSNMSPEDSSIYLCSAQTGLEETQYFGPGTRLLVL.